The clone carrying this T cell receptor beta chain has just one count. Patients from Seattle were sampled longitudinally, starting during active infection. This sample was included in a study of blood T cell repertoires in COVID-19. Turning to the study itself: There were acute and convalescent COVID-19 samples, and they came from the United States, Italy and Spain.

The protocol was immunoSEQ multiplex PCR, while the TCRdb copy is restricted to in-frame clones and leaves out a portion. This sample has about 370,000 clones, with around 90% found just once. The material sequenced was peripheral blood. The sequence derives from a woman in her twenties or thirties with COVID-19, enrolled during active disease.

CDR3 DNA sequence: TGTGCCAGCAGCTCCCCCCGGCAGCGGGGTAACACCGGGGAGCTGTTTTTT. Translation gives CASSSPRQRGNTGELFF. V and J are TRBV7-9 and TRBJ2-2; 7 nucleotides match TRBD2. J lost 2 bases, V lost 4 bases, and 10 bases had no gene match. Germline lookup yields CDR1 SEHNR and CDR2 FQNEAQ (reference sequence). The CDR3 has 17 residues.